This T cell receptor (beta chain) originates from a study of T cell changes during pregnancy in multiple sclerosis. The protocol was immunoSEQ multiplex PCR, while the TCRdb copy is restricted to in-frame clones and leaves out a portion. The sample records 75,000 to 95,000 clones, 80% to 95% being singletons. The CDR3 spans 17 residues. Germline lookup yields CDR1 SEHNR and CDR2 FQNEAQ (reference sequence). With 6 bases removed from V and 4 bases from J, the gap between germline ends came to 24 bases. The sample in question was peripheral blood, obtained after pregnancy. This receptor was taken from a female donor with multiple sclerosis, enrolled in a pregnancy study. The chain is built from TRBV7-9 and TRBJ1-1, with D uncertain. CDR3 bases: TGTGCCAGCAGTGACTTGGTGTTGCGAGGGCAAGGCACTGAAGCTTTCTTT. Its translation: CASSDLVLRGQGTEAFF. Full variable domain (missing parts from reference TRBV7-9 and TRBJ1-1): DTGVSQNPRHKITKRGQNVTFRCDPISEHNRLYWYRQTLGQGPEFLTYFQNEAQLEKSRLLSDRFSAERPKGSFSTLEIQRTEQGDSAMYLCASSDLVLRGQGTEAFFGQGTRLTVV.